This TCR beta chain was recorded in a study of early T cells in non-severe SARS-CoV-2 infection. This clonotype has a count of ten or more. The V gene lost 4 bases and the J gene lost 1 base, with 10 bases spanning the gap. This CDR3 spans 14 amino acids. CDR1 MNHNY and CDR2 SVGAGI come from the germline V gene (reference sequence). TCRdb ran MiXCR on the 5' RACE reads and lists one entry per CDR3 protein. The sample holds tens of thousands of distinct CDR3 sequences, around 9.1% seen once. This clonotype was obtained from an adult who was a healthcare worker with PCR-confirmed SARS-CoV-2 infection or an uninfected control (not recorded which). Source material: whole blood. This rearrangement joins TRBV6-6 to TRBJ1-2; D call uncertain. The CDR3 loop reads CASSWGKLNYGYTF. CDR3 nucleotides: TGTGCCAGCAGTTGGGGAAAACTTAACTATGGCTACACCTTC.